This T cell receptor beta chain was identified in a study of blood T cells in healthy people across ages. Together with a sample-barcoded 5' primer, a J-beta primer mix was included in a second PCR lasting about 7 to 11 cycles. Each CDR3 protein is one row after TCRdb ran MiXCR on the 5' RACE reads. Here the sample spans around 710,000 distinct CDR3 sequences, roughly 41% being singletons. The individuals who served as donors were healthy Caucasians living in Russia, aged roughly 6 to 100. This clonotype has a count of ten or more. Its antigen is not known. Study-level results: Lack of knowledge of donor CMV status possibly confounded expanded clonotype changes. Older age went with lower TCR beta diversity per million T cells, in a roughly linear way.

Sequenced material: blood. The TCR sequence derives from an older woman in good health.

CDR3 sequence: CSVGDRRSSYNEQFF. In nucleotides, the CDR3 is TGCAGCGTTGGTGACAGGAGGAGCTCCTACAATGAGCAGTTCTTC. The chain links TRBV29-1 to TRBJ2-1, with TRBD1 as a possible D gene (6 bases). Germline V lookup: CDR1 SQVTM, CDR2 ANQGSEA. Between the trimmed V and J ends, which lost 4 bases and 0 bases, there was a span of 13 bases. The CDR3 runs to 15 residues.